The 24 T cell receptor beta chains below were found in one sample sequenced in a study of shared clonotypes between healthy human individuals (dated by TCRdb to 2020 to 2021). The library was produced with the immunoSEQ multiplex PCR assay. TCRdb limited this immuneACCESS table to in-frame rearrangements with V and J called. A share of clones is missing; checked studies link under half to unresolved V genes, and the rest is unexplained. The sample yields around 1,000,000 clones; approximately 80% were counted once. Approximately 0.9% of the sample is held by the ten biggest clonotypes. Material for sequencing was memory CD4+ T cells from PBMCs. The sample's cell subset or site label is to be understood as: CD45RA-negative fraction. The receptors were gathered from a young man in good health. Some clones in this sample may be carry-over from other donors' samples.

This clone appeared a few times. The chain combines TRBV10-3 with TRBJ1-2, with 8 bases that match TRBD1. J gave up 4 bases and V 7 bases, and 5 bases lay outside the gene matches. The V gene's germline CDR1 is ENHRY and CDR2 SYGVKD. CDR3 size: 13 residues. This chain's CDR3 is CAIKGQGGYGYTF. Here the CDR3 DNA reads TGTGCCATCAAAGGACAGGGCGGCTATGGCTACACCTTC.

The chain is built from TRBV4-2 and TRBJ1-1; D gene ambiguous. CDR1 LGHNA and CDR2 YNFKEQ come from the germline V gene. V was pared by 1 base and J by 6 bases, with 12 bases between. The CDR3 spans 14 residues. The CDR3 sequence is CASSQAPRSPEAFF. CDR3 bases: TGTGCCAGCAGCCAAGCCCCCCGGTCGCCTGAAGCTTTCTTT.

DNA of the CDR3: TGTGCCAGCAGCCCCAGGACAGGGGGCGGCGGTGAAAAACTGTTTTTT. This translates into CASSPRTGGGGEKLFF. The genes are TRBV7-2 and TRBJ1-4, with 11 bases aligning to TRBD1. With 5 bases clipped from V and 7 bases from J, the junction kept 9 bases outside the gene matches. This CDR3 comprises 16 residues. CDR1 SGHTA and CDR2 FQGNSA come from the germline V gene.

V is TRBV20-1 and J is TRBJ2-1; a weak D match, TRBD1 (5 bases). Germline CDR1 is DFQATT and CDR2 is SNEGSKA (reference sequence). The length of the CDR3 is 11 residues. Trimming left V 8 bases short and J 8 bases short, with 13 bases between. The CDR3 spells CSTARGDEQFF. In DNA form, the CDR3 reads TGCAGTACCGCTAGGGGCGATGAGCAGTTCTTC.

This CDR3 is CASSLAGNSYEQYF. The CDR3 DNA is TGTGCCAGCAGTTTAGCGGGGAATTCCTACGAGCAGTACTTC. The chain is built from TRBV28 and TRBJ2-7; TRBD2 might be the D (6 bases). Germline CDR1 MDHEN, CDR2 SYDVKM. This CDR3 spans 14 amino acids. Trimming shortened V by 2 bases and J by 1 base, and 9 bases separated the two germline ends.

This clone showed up just a few times. This chain links TRBV5-1 with TRBJ2-2; D unresolved. The CDR3 runs 14 residues. V lost 7 bases to trimming and J lost 1 base, with 11 bases between them. CDR1 SGHRS and CDR2 YFSETQ come from the germline V gene. The CDR3 is CASSYYRNTGELFF. In DNA, the CDR3 is TGCGCCAGCTCATATTACAGGAACACCGGGGAGCTGTTTTTT.

The chain has TRBV10-1 and TRBJ2-2; 9 bases align to TRBD2. CDR1 is WNHNN and CDR2 is SYGVQD in the germline V gene (reference sequence). V shed 6 bases and J 0 bases; nucleotides not matched to a gene: 2. The CDR3 length is 15 residues. The CDR3 DNA reads as TGCGCCAGCAGCTTAGCGGGAGCGAACACCGGGGAGCTGTTTTTT. This gives the protein CASSLAGANTGELFF.

The chain employs TRBV4-1 and TRBJ1-5; a possible D gene is TRBD1 (6 bases). V was shortened by 0 bases and J by 6 bases, with 12 bases between the two germline ends. There are 15 residues in the CDR3. Germline loops: CDR1 MGHRA, CDR2 YSYEKL. The CDR3 sequence: CASSQDRTGIQPQHF. CDR3 DNA: TGCGCCAGCAGCCAAGATCGTACAGGGATTCAGCCCCAGCATTTT.

The rearrangement joins TRBV28 to TRBJ1-1; weak D call: TRBD1 (5 bases). V shed 7 bases and J shed 6 bases, with 15 bases lying between them. The CDR3 consists of 13 residues. From germline, CDR1 is MDHEN and CDR2 SYDVKM. CDR3 protein: CASNTPGRPEAFF. The CDR3 DNA reads TGTGCCAGCAACACCCCGGGGCGCCCTGAAGCTTTCTTT.

This clone was seen a few times. V is TRBV9 and J is TRBJ2-1, with no clear D. CDR3 size: 13 residues. Germline V CDR1 and CDR2: SGDLS, YYNGEE. V was cut by 4 bases and J by 5 bases, with 10 bases left in between. CDR3 in DNA: TGTGCCAGCAGCCCACGGAATAACAATGAGCAGTTCTTC. Its protein product is CASSPRNNNEQFF.

The chain's CDR3 is CASTPQRNTEAFF. For the CDR3, the DNA is TGCGCCAGCACCCCCCAAAGGAACACTGAAGCTTTCTTT. This chain links TRBV10-2 with TRBJ1-1; D remains ambiguous. CDR3 size: 13 residues. Germline loops: CDR1 WSHSY, CDR2 SAAADI. Trimming left V 7 bases short and J 1 base short, with 10 bases between.

The chain has TRBV5-6 and TRBJ2-2; D remains ambiguous. The length of the CDR3 is 13 residues. Germline lookup yields CDR1 SGHDT and CDR2 YYEEEE. Between the trimmed V and J ends, which lost 0 bases and 10 bases, there was a span of 10 bases. The CDR3 sequence: CASSLEGSEELFF. DNA of the CDR3: TGTGCCAGCAGCTTGGAAGGGTCCGAGGAGCTGTTTTTT.

The V gene is TRBV9, the J gene TRBJ2-3; TRBD2 agrees at 7 bases. After removal of 2 bases from V and 4 bases from J, the junction contained 10 bases not matched to a gene. The CDR3 consists of 16 residues. Germline assignment: CDR1 SGDLS and CDR2 YYNGEE. The CDR3 loop is CASSVRSGAYADTQYF. The CDR3 DNA is TGTGCCAGCAGCGTTCGGAGCGGGGCCTACGCAGATACGCAGTATTTT.

The CDR3 DNA sequence: TGTGCCAGCAGTTACTCTTTTCGGGACCAGCAGTTCTTC. As protein: CASSYSFRDQQFF. The gene calls are TRBV6-6 and TRBJ2-1; the D gene could be TRBD1 or TRBD2 (5 bases each). The V and J ends lost 0 bases and 11 bases respectively, with 11 bases between them. This CDR3 region has 13 residues. Germline loops: CDR1 MNHNY, CDR2 SVGAGI (reference sequence).

The CDR3 is CASSSGLRDYADEQFF. CDR3 sequence (DNA): TGTGCCAGCAGCTCGGGACTCCGGGACTACGCGGATGAGCAGTTCTTC. The chain uses TRBV7-8 and TRBJ2-1; 7 positions agree with TRBD2. Germline CDR1 reads SGHVS; CDR2 reads FQNEAQ. This CDR3 contains 16 residues. Germline trimming cut 4 bases from V and 8 bases from J; bases unmatched to any gene: 14.

On this clone: This likely came from a read error, as a far larger clone is one base away. Additional DNA sequences in this sample encode the identical CDR3. This chain uses TRBV29-1 with TRBJ1-1, with D hard to call. V was clipped by 5 bases and J by 1 base, with 8 bases between them. The CDR3 extends over 12 amino acids. The V gene's germline CDR1 is SQVTM and CDR2 ANQGSEA. The chain's CDR3 is CSVSSGNTEAFF. The CDR3, as DNA: TGCAGCGTTTCTTCAGGGAACACTGAAGCTTTCTTT. The full variable domain, rest sourced from reference TRBV29-1 and TRBJ1-1, is SAVISQKPSRDICQRGTSLTIQCQVDSQVTMMFWYRQQPGQSLTLIATANQGSEATYESGFVIDKFPISRPNLTFSTLTVSNMSPEDSSIYLCSVSSGNTEAFFGQGTRLTVV.

The V gene is TRBV28, the J gene TRBJ1-4; TRBD1 agrees at 7 bases. V lost 5 bases, J lost 7 bases, and 10 bases stayed unmatched. The CDR3 spans 15 residues. The germline V gene has CDR1 MDHEN and CDR2 SYDVKM. The CDR3 is CASSTPTGTREKLFF. The CDR3 DNA follows: TGTGCCAGCAGTACCCCGACAGGGACTCGTGAAAAACTGTTTTTT.

This clone was seen only a few times. CDR3 amino acids: CATSTANYGYTF. The CDR3 region has the DNA TGTGCCACCAGCACAGCTAACTATGGCTACACCTTC. The V gene is TRBV15, the J gene TRBJ1-2; D is unresolved. The V gene lost 4 bases and the J gene lost 0 bases, with 3 bases spanning the gap. The CDR3 has 12 amino acids. Germline V gives CDR1 LNHNV, CDR2 YYDKDF (reference sequence).

This clone was seen once. The germline gene is not matched at one end of the junction; a read error may be the cause. This rearrangement joins TRBV7-3 to TRBJ1-1; the D is unclear. Germline loops: CDR1 SGHTA, CDR2 FQGTGA. The CDR3 spans 13 residues. In DNA form, the CDR3 reads TGTGCCGGCAGCTTTTCTAGGGATACTGAAGCTTTCTTT. Protein sequence: CAGSFSRDTEAFF. Full variable domain (rest looked up from reference TRBV7-3 and TRBJ1-1): GAGVSQTPSNKVTEKGKYVELRCDPISGHTALYWYRQSLGQGPEFLIYFQGTGAADDSGLPNDRFFAVRPEGSVSTLKIQRTERGDSAVYLCAGSFSRDTEAFFGQGTRLTVV.

V gene TRBV10-1 combines with J gene TRBJ2-2, with D perhaps matching TRBD2 (6 bases). The germline V gene encodes CDR1 WNHNN and CDR2 SYGVQD (reference sequence). V was pared by 5 bases and J by 6 bases, with 10 bases between. The CDR3 is 13 amino acids. DNA for the CDR3: TGCGCCAGCAGTCCTAGACTAGCCGGGGAGCTGTTTTTT. The encoded protein is CASSPRLAGELFF.

The V call is TRBV28, the J call TRBJ2-3; the match to TRBD1 covers 8 bases. CDR1 and CDR2 from the germline V gene are MDHEN and SYDVKM. The trim removed 4 bases at V and 3 bases at J, leaving 6 bases unmatched. This CDR3 region has 15 residues. This CDR3 reads CASSSTGEGTDTQYF. The DNA for the CDR3 is TGTGCCAGCAGTTCGACAGGGGAAGGGACAGATACGCAGTATTTT.

This clone was counted a few times. The sample holds other DNA sequences that translate to the same CDR3. This chain joins TRBV30 and TRBJ1-5; D ambiguous. Germline V gene sequence: CDR1 GTSNPN, CDR2 SVGIG (reference sequence). CDR3 length equals 13 residues. The ends were cut back, 0 bases at V and 4 bases at J, with 7 bases in the middle. The CDR3 is CAWSVTLNQPQHF. CDR3 DNA: TGTGCCTGGAGTGTAACCCTAAATCAGCCCCAGCATTTT.

The gene calls are TRBV18 and TRBJ2-6; 7 bases match TRBD1. The germline gives CDR1 KGHSH, CDR2 LQKENI. The V segment lost 3 bases and the J segment 2 bases; nucleotides outside the gene matches: 4. The CDR3 contains 16 residues. The CDR3 sequence: CASSPQTGTGANVLTF. In DNA, the CDR3 is TGTGCCAGCTCACCCCAGACAGGGACTGGGGCCAACGTCCTGACTTTC.

This sequence joins TRBV11-2 and TRBJ2-2; D unresolved. The CDR3 is 13 amino acids. Germline V gene data show CDR1 as SGHAT and CDR2 as FQNNGV. V was shortened by 4 bases and J by 6 bases, with 9 bases between the two germline ends. The CDR3 reads CASSSLSSGELFF. Here the CDR3 DNA reads TGTGCCAGCAGCTCCCTTAGCTCCGGGGAGCTGTTTTTT. Full variable domain (remainder filled in from reference TRBV11-2 and TRBJ2-2): EAGVAQSPRYKIIEKRQSVAFWCNPISGHATLYWYQQILGQGPKLLIQFQNNGVVDDSQLPKDRFSAERLKGVDSTLKIQPAKLEDSAVYLCASSSLSSGELFFGEGSRLTVL.